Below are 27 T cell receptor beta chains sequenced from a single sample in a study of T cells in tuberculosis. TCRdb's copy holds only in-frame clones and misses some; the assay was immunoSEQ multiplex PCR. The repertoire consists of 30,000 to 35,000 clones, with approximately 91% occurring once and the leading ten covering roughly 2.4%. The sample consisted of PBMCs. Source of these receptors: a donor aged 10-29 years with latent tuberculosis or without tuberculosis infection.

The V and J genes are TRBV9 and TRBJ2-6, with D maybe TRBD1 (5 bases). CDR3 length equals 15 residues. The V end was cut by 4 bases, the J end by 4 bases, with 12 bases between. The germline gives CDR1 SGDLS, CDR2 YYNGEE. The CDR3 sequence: CASSIRAGGANVLTF. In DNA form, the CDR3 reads TGTGCCAGCAGCATCAGGGCAGGAGGGGCCAACGTCCTGACTTTC.

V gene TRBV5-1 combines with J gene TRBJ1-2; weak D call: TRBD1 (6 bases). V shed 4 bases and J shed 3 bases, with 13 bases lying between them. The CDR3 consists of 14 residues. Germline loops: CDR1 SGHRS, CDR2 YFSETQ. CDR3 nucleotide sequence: TGCGCCAGCAGCACTTCCTCAGGGGACTATGGCTACACCTTC. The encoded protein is CASSTSSGDYGYTF.

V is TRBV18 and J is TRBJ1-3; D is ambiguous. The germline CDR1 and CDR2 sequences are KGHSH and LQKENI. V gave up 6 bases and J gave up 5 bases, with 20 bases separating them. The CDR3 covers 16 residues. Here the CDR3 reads CASSPLGEVGRNTIYF. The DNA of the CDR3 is TGTGCCAGCTCTCCCCTCGGGGAGGTTGGCCGAAACACCATATATTTT. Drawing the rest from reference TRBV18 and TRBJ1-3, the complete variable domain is NAGVMQNPRHLVRRRGQEARLRCSPMKGHSHVYWYRQLPEEGLKFMVYLQKENIIDESGMPKERFSAEFPKEGPSILRIQQVVRGDSAAYFCASSPLGEVGRNTIYFGEGSWLTVV.

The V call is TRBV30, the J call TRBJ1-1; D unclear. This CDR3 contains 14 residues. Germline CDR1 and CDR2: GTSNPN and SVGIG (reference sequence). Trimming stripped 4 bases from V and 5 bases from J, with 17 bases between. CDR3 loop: CAWNGGGWRTEAFF. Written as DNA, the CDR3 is TGTGCCTGGAACGGTGGAGGCTGGAGGACTGAAGCTTTCTTT.

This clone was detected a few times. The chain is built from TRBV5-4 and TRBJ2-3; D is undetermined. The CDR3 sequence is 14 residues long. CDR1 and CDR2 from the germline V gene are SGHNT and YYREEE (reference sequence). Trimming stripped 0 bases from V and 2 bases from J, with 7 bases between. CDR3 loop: CASSLEVATDTQYF. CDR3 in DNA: TGTGCCAGCAGCTTGGAGGTAGCCACAGATACGCAGTATTTT.

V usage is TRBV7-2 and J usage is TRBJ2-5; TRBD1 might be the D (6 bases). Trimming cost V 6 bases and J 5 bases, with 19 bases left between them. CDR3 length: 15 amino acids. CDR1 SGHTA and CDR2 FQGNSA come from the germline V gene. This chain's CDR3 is CASRPRGNGRETQYF. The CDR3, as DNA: TGTGCCAGCAGACCAAGGGGGAACGGTCGGGAGACCCAGTACTTC.

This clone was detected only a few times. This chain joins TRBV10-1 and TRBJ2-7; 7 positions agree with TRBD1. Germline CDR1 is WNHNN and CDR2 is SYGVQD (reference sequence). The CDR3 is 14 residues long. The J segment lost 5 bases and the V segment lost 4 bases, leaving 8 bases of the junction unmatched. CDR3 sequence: CASSGGQVGNEQYF. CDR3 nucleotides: TGCGCCAGCAGTGGTGGACAGGTTGGTAACGAGCAGTACTTC.

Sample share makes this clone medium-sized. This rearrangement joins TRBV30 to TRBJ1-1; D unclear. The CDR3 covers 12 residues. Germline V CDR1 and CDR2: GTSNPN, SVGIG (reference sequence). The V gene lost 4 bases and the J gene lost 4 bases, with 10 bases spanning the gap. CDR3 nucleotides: TGTGCCTGGACTGATGGAGCCACTGAAGCTTTCTTT. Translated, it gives CAWTDGATEAFF.

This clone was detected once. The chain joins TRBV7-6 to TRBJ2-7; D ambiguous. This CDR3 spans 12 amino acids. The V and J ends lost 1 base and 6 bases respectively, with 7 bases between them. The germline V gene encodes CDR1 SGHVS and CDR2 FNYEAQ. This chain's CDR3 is CASSLDESEQYF. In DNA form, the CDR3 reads TGTGCCAGCAGCTTAGATGAGAGCGAGCAGTACTTC.

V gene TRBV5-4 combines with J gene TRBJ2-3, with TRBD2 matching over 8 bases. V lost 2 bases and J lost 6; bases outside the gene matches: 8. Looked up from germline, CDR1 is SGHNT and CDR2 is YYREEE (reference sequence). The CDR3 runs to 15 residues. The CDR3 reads CASSLGLALGDTQYF. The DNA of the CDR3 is TGTGCCAGCAGCTTAGGACTAGCACTAGGGGATACGCAGTATTTT.

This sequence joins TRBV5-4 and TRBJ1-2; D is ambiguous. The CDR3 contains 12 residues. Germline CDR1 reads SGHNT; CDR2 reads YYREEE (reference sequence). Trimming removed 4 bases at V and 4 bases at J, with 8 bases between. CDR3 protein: CASSPSGYGYTF. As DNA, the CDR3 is TGTGCCAGCAGCCCTTCCGGCTATGGCTACACCTTC.

DNA for the CDR3: TGTGCCAGCTCCCACGACAGTCCTTACGAGACCCAGTACTTC. Protein product: CASSHDSPYETQYF. J is TRBJ2-5 and V is TRBV18, with D maybe TRBD1 (5 bases). The V end was cut by 6 bases, the J end by 5 bases, with 16 bases between. Germline V lookup: CDR1 KGHSH, CDR2 LQKENI. The CDR3 spans 14 residues.

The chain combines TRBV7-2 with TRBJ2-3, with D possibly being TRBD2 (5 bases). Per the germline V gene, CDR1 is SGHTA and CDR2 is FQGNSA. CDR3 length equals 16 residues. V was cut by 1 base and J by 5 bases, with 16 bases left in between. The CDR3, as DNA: TGTGCCAGCAGCTTAGGACTATTACTTCTGGAAGATACGCAGTATTTT. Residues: CASSLGLLLLEDTQYF.

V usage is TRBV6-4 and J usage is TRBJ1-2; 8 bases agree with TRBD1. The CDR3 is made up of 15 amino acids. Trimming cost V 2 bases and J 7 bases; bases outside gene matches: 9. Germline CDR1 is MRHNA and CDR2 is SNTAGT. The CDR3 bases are TGTGCCAGCAGTGACGGGCAGGGGGCAGTAAGTGGCTACACCTTC. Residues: CASSDGQGAVSGYTF.

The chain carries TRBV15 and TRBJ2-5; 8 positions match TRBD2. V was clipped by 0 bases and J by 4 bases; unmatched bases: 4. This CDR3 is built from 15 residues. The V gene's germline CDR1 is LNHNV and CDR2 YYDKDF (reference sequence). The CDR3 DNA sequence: TGTGCCACCAGCAGAGATAACGGGGGGGCAGAGACCCAGTACTTC. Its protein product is CATSRDNGGAETQYF.

The chain's CDR3 is CASSETGVEQYF. The CDR3 region has the DNA TGTGCCAGCTCTGAGACAGGGGTCGAGCAGTACTTC. V usage is TRBV19 and J usage is TRBJ2-7; 8 bases align to TRBD1. This CDR3 contains 12 residues. Germline CDR1 LNHDA, CDR2 SQIVND (reference sequence). V gave up 9 bases and J gave up 6 bases; unmatched junction bases: 7.

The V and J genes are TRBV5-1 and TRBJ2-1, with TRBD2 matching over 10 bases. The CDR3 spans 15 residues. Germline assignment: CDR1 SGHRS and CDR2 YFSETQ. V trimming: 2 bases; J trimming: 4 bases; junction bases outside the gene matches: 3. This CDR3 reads CASSLGLADYNEQFF. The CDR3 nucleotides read TGCGCCAGCAGCTTAGGACTAGCGGATTACAATGAGCAGTTCTTC.

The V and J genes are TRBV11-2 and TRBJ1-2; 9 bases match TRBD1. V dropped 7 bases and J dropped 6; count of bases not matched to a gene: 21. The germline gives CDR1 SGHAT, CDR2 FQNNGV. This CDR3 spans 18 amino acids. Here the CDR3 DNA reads TGTGCCAGCATCGCGAGGGGACAGGGTACTAAGAGGGATGATGGCTACACCTTC. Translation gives CASIARGQGTKRDDGYTF. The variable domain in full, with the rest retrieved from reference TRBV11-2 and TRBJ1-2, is EAGVAQSPRYKIIEKRQSVAFWCNPISGHATLYWYQQILGQGPKLLIQFQNNGVVDDSQLPKDRFSAERLKGVDSTLKIQPAKLEDSAVYLCASIARGQGTKRDDGYTFGSGTRLTVV.

The CDR3 bases are TGTGCCAGCCAAATTAGGGGCCTAAACACCGGGGAGCTGTTTTTT. Residues: CASQIRGLNTGELFF. V gene TRBV2 combines with J gene TRBJ2-2, with D perhaps matching TRBD1 (5 bases). The CDR3 has 15 residues. Germline V gives CDR1 SNHLY, CDR2 FYNNEI. V was shortened by 8 bases and J by 2 bases, with 15 bases between the two germline ends.

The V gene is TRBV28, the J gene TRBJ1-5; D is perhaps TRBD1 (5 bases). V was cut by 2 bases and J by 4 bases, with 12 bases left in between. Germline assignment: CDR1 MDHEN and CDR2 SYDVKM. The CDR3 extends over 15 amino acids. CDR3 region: CASSLLGAGNQPQHF. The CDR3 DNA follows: TGTGCCAGCAGTTTACTCGGGGCGGGGAATCAGCCCCAGCATTTT.

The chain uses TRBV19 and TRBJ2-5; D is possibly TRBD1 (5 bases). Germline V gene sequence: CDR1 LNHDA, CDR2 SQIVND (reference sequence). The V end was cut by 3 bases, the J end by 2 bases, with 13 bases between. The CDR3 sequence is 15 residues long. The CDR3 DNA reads TGTGCCAGTAGTATTCAGGGTTGGGGACAAGAGACCCAGTACTTC. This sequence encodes CASSIQGWGQETQYF. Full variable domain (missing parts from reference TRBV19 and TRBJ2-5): DGGITQSPKYLFRKEGQNVTLSCEQNLNHDAMYWYRQDPGQGLRLIYYSQIVNDFQKGDIAEGYSVSREKKESFPLTVTSAQKNPTAFYLCASSIQGWGQETQYFGPGTRLLVL.

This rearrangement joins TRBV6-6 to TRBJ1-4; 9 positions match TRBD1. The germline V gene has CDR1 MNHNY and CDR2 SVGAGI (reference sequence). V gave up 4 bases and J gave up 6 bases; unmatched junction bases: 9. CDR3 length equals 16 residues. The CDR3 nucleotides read TGTGCCAGCAGTTCCCCCAGTACAGGGGGCTATGAAAAACTGTTTTTT. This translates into CASSSPSTGGYEKLFF.

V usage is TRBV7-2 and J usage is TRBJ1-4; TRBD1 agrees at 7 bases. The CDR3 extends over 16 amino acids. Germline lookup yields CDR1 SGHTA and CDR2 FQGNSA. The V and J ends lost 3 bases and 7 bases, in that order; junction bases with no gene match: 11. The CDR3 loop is CASSFLRTGEFEKLFF. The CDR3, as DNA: TGTGCCAGCAGCTTCCTACGGACAGGAGAGTTTGAAAAACTGTTTTTT.

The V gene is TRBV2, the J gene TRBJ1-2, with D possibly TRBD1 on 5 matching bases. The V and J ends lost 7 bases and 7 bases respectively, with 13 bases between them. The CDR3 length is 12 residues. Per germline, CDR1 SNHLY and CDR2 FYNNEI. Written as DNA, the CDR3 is TGTGCCAGCAAGGGCAGGGTGGGTGGCTACACCTTC. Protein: CASKGRVGGYTF.

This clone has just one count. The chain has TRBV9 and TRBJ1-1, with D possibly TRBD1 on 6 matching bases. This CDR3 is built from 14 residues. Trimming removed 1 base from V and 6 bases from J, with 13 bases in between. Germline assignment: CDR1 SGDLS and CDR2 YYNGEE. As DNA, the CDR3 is TGTGCCAGCAGCGTACAGGGGATGGGTGCTGAAGCTTTCTTT. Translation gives CASSVQGMGAEAFF.

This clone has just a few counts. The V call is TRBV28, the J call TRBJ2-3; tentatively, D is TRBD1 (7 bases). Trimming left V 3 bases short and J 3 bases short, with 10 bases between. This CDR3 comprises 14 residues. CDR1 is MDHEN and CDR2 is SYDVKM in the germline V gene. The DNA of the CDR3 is TGTGCCAGCAGTTTTCCAGGGGGGACAGATACGCAGTATTTT. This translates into CASSFPGGTDTQYF.

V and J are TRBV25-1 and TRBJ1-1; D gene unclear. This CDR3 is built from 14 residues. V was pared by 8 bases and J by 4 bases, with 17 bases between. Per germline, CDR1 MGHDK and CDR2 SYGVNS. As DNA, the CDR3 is TGTGCCAGCGTCCCCTCCCGGGAGAGCACTGAAGCTTTCTTT. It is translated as CASVPSRESTEAFF.